These T cell receptor beta chains were read from a single sample in a study of blood T cell repertoires in COVID-19. Sequenced by immunoSEQ multiplex PCR; TCRdb stores in-frame clones only, minus some. Altogether a few hundred thousand clones are present, roughly four fifths being singletons, with the ten largest covering roughly 3.6%. Specimen: PBMCs or T cells enriched from blood (not recorded which). The receptor set was obtained from a man in his forties or fifties who had recovered from COVID-19. Both conserved end residues are part of each CDR3. D genes are given only for firm matches. Clone size appears in some rows only: once, few, many, or a class for an expanded clone.

clone size	V gene	J gene	D gene	CDR3 length	CDR3 DNA	CDR3 protein
.	TRBV23-1	TRBJ1-6	.	15	TGCGCCAGCAGACTTAGCGGACACCATAATTCACCCCTCCACTTT	CASRLSGHHNSPLHF
.	TRBV7-2	TRBJ2-2	TRBD2	16	TGTGCCAGCAGCGCTACCGGGACTACCTTCACCGGGGAGCTGTTTTTT	CASSATGTTFTGELFF
.	TRBV11-2	TRBJ1-2	.	16	TGTGCCAGCAGCCCGATAGGTGGGCCAGAGTACTATGGCTACACCTTC	CASSPIGGPEYYGYTF
.	TRBV2	TRBJ2-5	.	18	TGTGCCAGCACTTGGAGAACAGGAGAAGACACAAGCCAAGAGACCCAGTACTTC	CASTWRTGEDTSQETQYF
.	TRBV25-1	TRBJ1-4	.	16	TGTGCCAGCAGTGAGACCCCCCGGCGTGGGCAAGGAAAACTGTTTTTT	CASSETPRRGQGKLFF
.	TRBV30	TRBJ1-1	.	15	TGTGCCTCTTCGGGCCCTCCCGGGGGGAACACTGAAGCTTTCTTT	CASSGPPGGNTEAFF
.	TRBV3-1/TRBV3-2	TRBJ2-5	.	13	TGTGCCAGCAGCCAAGCGGCGAGGGAGACCCAGTACTTC	CASSQAARETQYF
few	TRBV7-6	TRBJ2-2	.	15	TGTGCCAGCAGCGCAACCCACGGAGGCACCGGGGAGCTGTTTTTT	CASSATHGGTGELFF
.	TRBV10-2	TRBJ2-7	.	12	TGCGCCAGCATCTCCGGGGACTACGAGCAGTACTTC	CASISGDYEQYF
.	TRBV9	TRBJ2-7	TRBD2	15	TGTGCCAGCAGCGTAGGACTAGCGGGGAACTACGAGCAGTACTTC	CASSVGLAGNYEQYF
.	TRBV27	TRBJ1-2	.	11	TGTGCCAGCAGTAGGGGTAGTGGCTACACCTTC	CASSRGSGYTF
few	TRBV19	TRBJ1-6	TRBD1	15	TGTGCCAGTAGAATATACGGGACAGGCGATTCACCCCTCCACTTT	CASRIYGTGDSPLHF
.	TRBV18	TRBJ2-7	TRBD2	12	TGTGCCAGCTCGGGGGGGGCCTACGAGCAGTACTTC	CASSGGAYEQYF
.	TRBV7-2	TRBJ2-7	.	17	TGTGCCAGCAGCACGTCCCCGGGGACACCTCTTCCCTACGAGCAGTACTTC	CASSTSPGTPLPYEQYF